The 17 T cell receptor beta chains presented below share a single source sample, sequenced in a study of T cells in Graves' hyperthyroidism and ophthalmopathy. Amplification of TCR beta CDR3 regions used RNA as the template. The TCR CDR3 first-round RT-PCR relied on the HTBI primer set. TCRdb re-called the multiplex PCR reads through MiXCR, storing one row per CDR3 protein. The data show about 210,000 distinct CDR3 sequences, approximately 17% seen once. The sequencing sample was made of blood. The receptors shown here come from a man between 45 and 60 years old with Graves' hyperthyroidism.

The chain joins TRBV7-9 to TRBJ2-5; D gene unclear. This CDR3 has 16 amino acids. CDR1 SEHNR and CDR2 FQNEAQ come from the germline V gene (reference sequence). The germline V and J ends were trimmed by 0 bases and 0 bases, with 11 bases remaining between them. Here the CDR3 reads CASSLAASVNQETQYF. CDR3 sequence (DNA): TGTGCCAGCAGCTTAGCAGCATCCGTAAACCAAGAGACCCAGTACTTC.

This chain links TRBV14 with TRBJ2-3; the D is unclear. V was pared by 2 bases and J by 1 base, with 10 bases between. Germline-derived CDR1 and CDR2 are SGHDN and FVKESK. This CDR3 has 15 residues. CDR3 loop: CASSQHITGTDTQYF. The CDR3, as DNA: TGTGCCAGCAGCCAACACATTACTGGCACAGATACGCAGTATTTT.

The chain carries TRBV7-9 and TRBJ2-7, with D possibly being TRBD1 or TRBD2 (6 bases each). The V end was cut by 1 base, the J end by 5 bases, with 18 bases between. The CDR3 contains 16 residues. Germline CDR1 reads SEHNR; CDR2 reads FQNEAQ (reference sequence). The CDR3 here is CASSLDGGGRSNEQYF. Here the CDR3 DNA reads TGTGCCAGCAGCTTAGATGGAGGGGGGAGAAGCAACGAGCAGTACTTC. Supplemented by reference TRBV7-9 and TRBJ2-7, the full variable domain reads DTGVSQNPRHKITKRGQNVTFRCDPISEHNRLYWYRQTLGQGPEFLTYFQNEAQLEKSRLLSDRFSAERPKGSFSTLEIQRTEQGDSAMYLCASSLDGGGRSNEQYFGPGTRLTVT.

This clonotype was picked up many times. CDR3 protein: CSAWTGGRNEQFF. CDR3 nucleotides: TGCAGTGCTTGGACAGGGGGCCGCAATGAGCAGTTCTTC. V and J are TRBV20-1 and TRBJ2-1; 11 nucleotides align to TRBD1. There are 13 residues in the CDR3. The J segment lost 6 bases and the V segment lost 5 bases, leaving 3 bases of the junction unmatched. Germline V gene data show CDR1 as DFQATT and CDR2 as SNEGSKA (reference sequence).

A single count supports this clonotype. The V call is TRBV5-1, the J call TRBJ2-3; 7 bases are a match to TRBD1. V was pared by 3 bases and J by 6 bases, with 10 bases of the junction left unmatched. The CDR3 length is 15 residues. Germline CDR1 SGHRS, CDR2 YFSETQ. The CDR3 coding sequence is TGCGCCAGCAGCTCCGGCAGGGGGTCAGAGGATACGCAGTATTTT. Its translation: CASSSGRGSEDTQYF.

CDR3 DNA: TGTGCCAGCAGCCTGGTCGCTGGCCGTGAAAAACTGTTTTTT. It encodes CASSLVAGREKLFF. The gene calls are TRBV7-2 and TRBJ1-4, with D hard to call. The V and J ends lost 5 bases and 7 bases respectively, with 14 bases between them. The CDR3 consists of 14 residues. Germline lookup yields CDR1 SGHTA and CDR2 FQGNSA.

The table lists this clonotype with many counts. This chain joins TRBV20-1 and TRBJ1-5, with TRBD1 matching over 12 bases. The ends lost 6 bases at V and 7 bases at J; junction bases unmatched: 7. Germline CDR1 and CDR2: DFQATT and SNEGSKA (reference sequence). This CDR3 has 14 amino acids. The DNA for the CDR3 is TGCAGTGCCCACGGGACAGGGGGCCGACAGCCCCAGCATTTT. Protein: CSAHGTGGRQPQHF.

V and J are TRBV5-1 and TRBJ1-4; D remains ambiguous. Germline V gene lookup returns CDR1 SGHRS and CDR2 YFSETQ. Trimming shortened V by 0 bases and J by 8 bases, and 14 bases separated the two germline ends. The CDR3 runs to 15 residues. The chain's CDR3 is CASSLERGLGEKLFF. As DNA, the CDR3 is TGCGCCAGCAGCTTGGAGCGGGGTTTGGGGGAAAAACTGTTTTTT.

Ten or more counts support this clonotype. The DNA of the CDR3 is TGTGCCAGCAGCCCTACTAGCGCCTCCTACAATGAGCAGTTCTTC. Translation gives CASSPTSASYNEQFF. This chain joins TRBV11-2 and TRBJ2-1; 7 bases fit TRBD2. With V trimmed by 5 bases and J by 0 bases, 4 bases remained unmatched. This CDR3 region has 15 residues. Germline V lookup: CDR1 SGHAT, CDR2 FQNNGV.

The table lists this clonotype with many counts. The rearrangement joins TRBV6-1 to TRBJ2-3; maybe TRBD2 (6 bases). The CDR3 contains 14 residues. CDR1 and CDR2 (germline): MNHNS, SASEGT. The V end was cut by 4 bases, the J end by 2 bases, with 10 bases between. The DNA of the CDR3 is TGTGCCAGCAGTGTTCCGGGGGACACAGATACGCAGTATTTT. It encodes CASSVPGDTDTQYF.

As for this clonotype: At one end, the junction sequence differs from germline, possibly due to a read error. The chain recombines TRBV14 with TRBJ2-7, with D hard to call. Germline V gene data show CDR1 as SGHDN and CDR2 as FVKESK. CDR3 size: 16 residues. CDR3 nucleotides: TGTGCCAGCAGCCAAGGGTATAGGGTTCCATACTACGAGCAGTATTTC. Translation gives CASSQGYRVPYYEQYF.

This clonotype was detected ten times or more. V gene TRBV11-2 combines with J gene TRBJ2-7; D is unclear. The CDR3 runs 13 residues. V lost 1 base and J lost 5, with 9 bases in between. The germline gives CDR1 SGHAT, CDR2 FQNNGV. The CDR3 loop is CASSLAPANEQYF. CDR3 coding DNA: TGTGCCAGCAGCTTAGCCCCAGCCAACGAGCAGTACTTC.

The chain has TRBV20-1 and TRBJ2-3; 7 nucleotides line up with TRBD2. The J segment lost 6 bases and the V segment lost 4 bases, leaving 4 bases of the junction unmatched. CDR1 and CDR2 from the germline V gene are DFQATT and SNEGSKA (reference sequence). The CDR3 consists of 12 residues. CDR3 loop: CSAKEAGDTQYF. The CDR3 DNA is TGCAGTGCTAAAGAAGCGGGGGATACGCAGTATTTT.

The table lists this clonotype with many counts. CDR3 nucleotides: TGTGCCAGCACCCCCCAGCCGGGACTAGCGGCGGGCACAGATACGCAGTATTTT. It specifies CASTPQPGLAAGTDTQYF. The chain has TRBV2 and TRBJ2-3; 11 nucleotides line up with TRBD2. V was pared by 7 bases and J by 1 base, with 13 bases of the junction left unmatched. Germline CDR1 and CDR2: SNHLY and FYNNEI. The CDR3 totals 18 residues.

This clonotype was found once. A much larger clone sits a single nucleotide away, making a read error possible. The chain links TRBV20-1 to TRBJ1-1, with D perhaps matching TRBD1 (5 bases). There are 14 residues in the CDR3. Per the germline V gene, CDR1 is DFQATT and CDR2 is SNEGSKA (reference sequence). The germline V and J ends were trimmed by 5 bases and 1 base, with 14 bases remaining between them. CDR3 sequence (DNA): TGCAGTGCTCCCTCCGGGACCGAGAACACTGAAGCTTTCTTT. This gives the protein CSAPSGTENTEAFF.

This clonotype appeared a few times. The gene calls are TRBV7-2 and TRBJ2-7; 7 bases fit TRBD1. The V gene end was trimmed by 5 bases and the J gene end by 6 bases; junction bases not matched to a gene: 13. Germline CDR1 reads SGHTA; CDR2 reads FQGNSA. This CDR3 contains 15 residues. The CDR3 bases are TGTGCCAGCAGCAAATGGACAGGTCCCCTAGGCGAGCAGTACTTC. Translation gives CASSKWTGPLGEQYF.

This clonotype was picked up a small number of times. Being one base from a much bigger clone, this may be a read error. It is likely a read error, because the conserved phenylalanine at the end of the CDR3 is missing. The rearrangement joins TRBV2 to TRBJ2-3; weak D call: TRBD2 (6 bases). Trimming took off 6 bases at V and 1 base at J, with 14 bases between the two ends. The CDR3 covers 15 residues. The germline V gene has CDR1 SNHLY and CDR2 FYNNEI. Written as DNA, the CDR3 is TGTGCCAGCAGGCCGACTAGTCTGCGCACAGATACGCAGTATTCT. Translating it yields CASRPTSLRTDTQYS.